This TCR beta chain was found in a study of preoperative IRX-2 immunotherapy in early breast cancer. Sample treatment: preoperative locoregional IRX-2 cytokine immunotherapy. Profiling relied on immunoSEQ multiplex PCR, and the TCRdb table lists in-frame clones only, not all of them. This table holds roughly 30,000 clones, 70% to 85% found once. Per germline, CDR1 KGHSH and CDR2 LQKENI. The trim removed 2 bases at V and 4 bases at J, leaving 8 bases unmatched. The CDR3 sequence is 17 residues long. Collection of the sample occurred from a patient treated with IRX-2 immunotherapy. The chain couples TRBV18 to TRBJ2-1, with 10 bases fitting TRBD2. This receptor was identified in a human donor with breast cancer. The CDR3 DNA is TGTGCCAGCTCACCATCCCCTGGGACTAGCGCTTACAATGAGCAGTTCTTC. Translated, it gives CASSPSPGTSAYNEQFF.